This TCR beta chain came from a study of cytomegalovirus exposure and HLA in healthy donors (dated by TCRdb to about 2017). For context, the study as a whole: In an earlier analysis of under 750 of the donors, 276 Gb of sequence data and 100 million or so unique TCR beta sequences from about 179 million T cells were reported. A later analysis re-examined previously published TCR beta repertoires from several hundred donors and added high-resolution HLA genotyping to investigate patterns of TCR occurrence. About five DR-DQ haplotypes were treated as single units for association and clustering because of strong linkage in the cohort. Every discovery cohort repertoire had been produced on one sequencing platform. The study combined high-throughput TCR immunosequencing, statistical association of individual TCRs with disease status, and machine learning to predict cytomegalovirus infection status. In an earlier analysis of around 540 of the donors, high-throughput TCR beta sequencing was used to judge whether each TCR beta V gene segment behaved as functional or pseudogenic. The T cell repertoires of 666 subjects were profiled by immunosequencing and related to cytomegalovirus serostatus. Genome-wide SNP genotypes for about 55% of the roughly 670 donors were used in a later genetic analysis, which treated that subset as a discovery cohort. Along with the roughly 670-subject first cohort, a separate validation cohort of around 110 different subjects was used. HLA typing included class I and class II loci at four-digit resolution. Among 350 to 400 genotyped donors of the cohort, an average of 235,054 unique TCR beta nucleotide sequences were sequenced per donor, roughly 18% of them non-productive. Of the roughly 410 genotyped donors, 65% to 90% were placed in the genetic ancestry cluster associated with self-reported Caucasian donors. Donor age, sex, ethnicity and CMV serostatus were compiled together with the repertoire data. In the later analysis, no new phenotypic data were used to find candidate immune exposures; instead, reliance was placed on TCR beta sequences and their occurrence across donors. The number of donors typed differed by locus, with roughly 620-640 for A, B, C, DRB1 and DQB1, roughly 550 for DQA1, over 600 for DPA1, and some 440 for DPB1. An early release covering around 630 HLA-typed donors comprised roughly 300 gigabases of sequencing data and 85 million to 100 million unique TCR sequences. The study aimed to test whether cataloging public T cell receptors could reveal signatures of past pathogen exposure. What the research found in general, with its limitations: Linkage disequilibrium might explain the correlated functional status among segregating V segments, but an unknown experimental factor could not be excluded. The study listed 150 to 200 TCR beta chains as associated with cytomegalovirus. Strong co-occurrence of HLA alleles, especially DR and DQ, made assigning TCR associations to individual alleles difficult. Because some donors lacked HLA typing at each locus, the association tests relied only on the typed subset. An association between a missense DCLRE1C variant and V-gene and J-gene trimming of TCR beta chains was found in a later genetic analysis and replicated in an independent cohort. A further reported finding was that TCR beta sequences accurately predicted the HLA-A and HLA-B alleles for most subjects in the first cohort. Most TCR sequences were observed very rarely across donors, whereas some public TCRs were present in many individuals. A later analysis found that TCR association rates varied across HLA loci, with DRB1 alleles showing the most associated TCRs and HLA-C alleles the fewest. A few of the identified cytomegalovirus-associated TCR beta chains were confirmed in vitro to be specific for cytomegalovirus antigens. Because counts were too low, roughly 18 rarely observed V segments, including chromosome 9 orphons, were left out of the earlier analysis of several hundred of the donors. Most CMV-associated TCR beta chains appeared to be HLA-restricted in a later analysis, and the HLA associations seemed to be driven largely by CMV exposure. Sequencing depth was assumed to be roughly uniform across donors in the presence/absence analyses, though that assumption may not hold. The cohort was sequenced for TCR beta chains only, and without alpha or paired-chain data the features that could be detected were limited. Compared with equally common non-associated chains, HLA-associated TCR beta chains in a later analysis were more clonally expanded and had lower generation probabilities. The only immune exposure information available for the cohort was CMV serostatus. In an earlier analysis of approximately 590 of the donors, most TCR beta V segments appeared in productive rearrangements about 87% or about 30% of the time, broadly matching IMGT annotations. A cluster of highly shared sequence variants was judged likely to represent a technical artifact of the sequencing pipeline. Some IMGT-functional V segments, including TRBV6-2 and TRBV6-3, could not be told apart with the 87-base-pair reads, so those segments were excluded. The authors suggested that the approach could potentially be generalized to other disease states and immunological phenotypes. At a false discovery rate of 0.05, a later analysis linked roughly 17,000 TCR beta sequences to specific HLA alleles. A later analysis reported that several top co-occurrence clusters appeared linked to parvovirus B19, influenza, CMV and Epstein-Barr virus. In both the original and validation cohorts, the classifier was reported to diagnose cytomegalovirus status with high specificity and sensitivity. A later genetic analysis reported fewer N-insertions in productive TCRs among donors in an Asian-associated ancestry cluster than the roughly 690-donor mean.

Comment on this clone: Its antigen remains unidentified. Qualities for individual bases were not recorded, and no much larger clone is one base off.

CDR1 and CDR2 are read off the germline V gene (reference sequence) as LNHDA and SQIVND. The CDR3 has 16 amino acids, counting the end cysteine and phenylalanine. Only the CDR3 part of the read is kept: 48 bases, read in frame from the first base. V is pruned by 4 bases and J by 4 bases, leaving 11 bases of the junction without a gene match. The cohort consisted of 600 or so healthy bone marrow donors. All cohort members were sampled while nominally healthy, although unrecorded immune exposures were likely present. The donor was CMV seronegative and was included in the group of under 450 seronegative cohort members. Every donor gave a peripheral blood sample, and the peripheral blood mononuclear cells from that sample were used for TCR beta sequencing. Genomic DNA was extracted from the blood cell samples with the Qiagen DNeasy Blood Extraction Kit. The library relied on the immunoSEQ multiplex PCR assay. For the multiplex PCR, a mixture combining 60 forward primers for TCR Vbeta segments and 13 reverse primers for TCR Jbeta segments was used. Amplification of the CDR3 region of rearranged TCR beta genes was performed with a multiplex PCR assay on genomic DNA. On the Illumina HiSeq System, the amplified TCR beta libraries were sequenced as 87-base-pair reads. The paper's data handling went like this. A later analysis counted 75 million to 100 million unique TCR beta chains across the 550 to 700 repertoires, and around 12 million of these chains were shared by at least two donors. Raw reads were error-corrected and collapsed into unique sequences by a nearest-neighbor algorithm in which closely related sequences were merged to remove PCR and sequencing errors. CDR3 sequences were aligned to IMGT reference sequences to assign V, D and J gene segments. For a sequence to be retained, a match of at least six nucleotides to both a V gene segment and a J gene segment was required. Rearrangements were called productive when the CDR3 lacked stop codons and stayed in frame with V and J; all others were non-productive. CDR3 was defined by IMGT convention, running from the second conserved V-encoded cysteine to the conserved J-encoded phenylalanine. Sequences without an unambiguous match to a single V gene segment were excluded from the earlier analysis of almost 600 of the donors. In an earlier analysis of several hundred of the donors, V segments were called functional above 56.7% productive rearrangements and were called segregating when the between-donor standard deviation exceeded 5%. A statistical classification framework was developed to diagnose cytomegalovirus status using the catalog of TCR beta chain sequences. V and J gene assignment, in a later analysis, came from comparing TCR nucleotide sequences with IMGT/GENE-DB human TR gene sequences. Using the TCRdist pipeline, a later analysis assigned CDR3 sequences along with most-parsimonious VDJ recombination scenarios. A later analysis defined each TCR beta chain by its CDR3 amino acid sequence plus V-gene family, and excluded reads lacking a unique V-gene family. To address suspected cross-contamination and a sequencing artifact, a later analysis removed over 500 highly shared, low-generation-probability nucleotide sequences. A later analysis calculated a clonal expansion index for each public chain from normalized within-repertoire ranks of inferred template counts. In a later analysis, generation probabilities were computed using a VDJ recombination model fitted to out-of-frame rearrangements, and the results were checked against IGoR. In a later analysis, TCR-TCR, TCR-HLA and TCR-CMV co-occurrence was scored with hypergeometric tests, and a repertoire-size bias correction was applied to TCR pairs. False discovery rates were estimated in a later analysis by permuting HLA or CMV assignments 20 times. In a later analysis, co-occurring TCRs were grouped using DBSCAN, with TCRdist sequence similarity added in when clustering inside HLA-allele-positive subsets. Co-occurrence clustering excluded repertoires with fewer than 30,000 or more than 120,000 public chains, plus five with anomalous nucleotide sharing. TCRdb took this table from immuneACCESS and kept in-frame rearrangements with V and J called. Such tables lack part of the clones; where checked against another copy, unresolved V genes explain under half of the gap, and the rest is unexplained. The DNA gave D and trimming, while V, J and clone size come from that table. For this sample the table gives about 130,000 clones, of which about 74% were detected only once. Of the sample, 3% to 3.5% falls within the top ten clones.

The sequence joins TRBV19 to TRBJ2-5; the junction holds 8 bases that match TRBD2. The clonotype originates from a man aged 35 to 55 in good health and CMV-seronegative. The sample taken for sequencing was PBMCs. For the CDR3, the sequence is CASSTGKREWRETQYF. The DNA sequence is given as TGTGCCAGTAGTACCGGAAAGCGGGAGTGGAGAGAGACCCAGTACTTC. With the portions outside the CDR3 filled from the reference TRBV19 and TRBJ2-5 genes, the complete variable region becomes DGGITQSPKYLFRKEGQNVTLSCEQNLNHDAMYWYRQDPGQGLRLIYYSQIVNDFQKGDIAEGYSVSREKKESFPLTVTSAQKNPTAFYLCASSTGKREWRETQYFGPGTRLLVL.